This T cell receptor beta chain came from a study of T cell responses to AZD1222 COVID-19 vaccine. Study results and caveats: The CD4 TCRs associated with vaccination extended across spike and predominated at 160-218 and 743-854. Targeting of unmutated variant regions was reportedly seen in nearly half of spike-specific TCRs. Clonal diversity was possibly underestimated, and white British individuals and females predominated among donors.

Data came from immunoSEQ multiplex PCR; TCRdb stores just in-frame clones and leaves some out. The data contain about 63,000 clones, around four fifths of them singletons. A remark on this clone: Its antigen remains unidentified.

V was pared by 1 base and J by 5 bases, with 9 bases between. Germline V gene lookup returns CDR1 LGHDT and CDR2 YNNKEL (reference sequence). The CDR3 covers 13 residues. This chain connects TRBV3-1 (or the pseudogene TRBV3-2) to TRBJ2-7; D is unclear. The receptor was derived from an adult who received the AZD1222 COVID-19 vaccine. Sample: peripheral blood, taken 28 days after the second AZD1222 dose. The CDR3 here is CASSQATVHEQYF. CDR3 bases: TGTGCCAGCAGCCAAGCAACAGTGCACGAGCAGTACTTC.